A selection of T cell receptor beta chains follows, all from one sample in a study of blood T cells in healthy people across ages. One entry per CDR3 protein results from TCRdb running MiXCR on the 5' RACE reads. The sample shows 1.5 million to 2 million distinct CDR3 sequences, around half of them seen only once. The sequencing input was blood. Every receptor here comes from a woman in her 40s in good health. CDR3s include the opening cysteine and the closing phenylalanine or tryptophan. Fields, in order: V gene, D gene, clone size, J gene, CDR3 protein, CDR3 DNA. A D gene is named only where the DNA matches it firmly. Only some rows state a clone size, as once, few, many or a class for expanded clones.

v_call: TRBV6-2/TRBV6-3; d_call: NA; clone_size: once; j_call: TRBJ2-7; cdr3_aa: CASSRRQGPYEQYF; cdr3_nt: TGTGCCAGCAGTCGGCGGCAGGGGCCCTACGAGCAGTACTTC
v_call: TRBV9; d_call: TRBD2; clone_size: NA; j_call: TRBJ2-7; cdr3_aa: CASSATSGHNEQYF; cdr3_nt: TGTGCCAGCAGCGCGACTAGCGGTCACAATGAGCAGTACTTC
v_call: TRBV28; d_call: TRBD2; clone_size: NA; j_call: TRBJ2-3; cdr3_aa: CASSMLAGSTDTQYF; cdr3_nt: TGTGCCAGCAGCATGCTAGCGGGGAGCACAGATACGCAGTATTTT
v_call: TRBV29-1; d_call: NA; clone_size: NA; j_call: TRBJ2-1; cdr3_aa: CSVEIRRSGGYEQFF; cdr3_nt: TGCAGCGTTGAAATCCGCCGGTCTGGGGGGTATGAGCAGTTCTTC
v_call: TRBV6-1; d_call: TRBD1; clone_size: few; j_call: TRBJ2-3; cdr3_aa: CASSPGQGMRETDTQYF; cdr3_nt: TGTGCCAGCAGTCCAGGACAGGGGATGAGGGAAACAGATACGCAGTATTTT
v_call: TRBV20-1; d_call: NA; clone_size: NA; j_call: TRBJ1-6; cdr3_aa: CSANHRETYNSPLHF; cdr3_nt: TGCAGTGCGAATCACAGGGAGACCTATAATTCACCCCTCCACTTT
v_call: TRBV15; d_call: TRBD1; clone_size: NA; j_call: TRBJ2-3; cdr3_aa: CATSRDIGTGADTQYF; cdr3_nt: TGTGCCACCAGCAGAGATATTGGGACAGGGGCAGATACGCAGTATTTT
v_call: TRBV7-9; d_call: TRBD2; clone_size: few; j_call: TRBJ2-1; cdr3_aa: CASSPSGGAYSSYNEQFF; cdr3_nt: TGTGCCAGCAGCCCTAGCGGGGGTGCCTATAGCTCCTACAATGAGCAGTTCTTC
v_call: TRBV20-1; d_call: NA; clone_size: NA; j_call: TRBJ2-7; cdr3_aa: CGAENPGATVGEQYF; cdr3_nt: TGCGGTGCCGAGAACCCGGGAGCCACCGTGGGCGAGCAGTACTTC
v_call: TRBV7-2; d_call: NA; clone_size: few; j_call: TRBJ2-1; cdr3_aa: CASRLPNYNEQFF; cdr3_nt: TGTGCCAGCAGGCTCCCAAATTACAATGAGCAGTTCTTC
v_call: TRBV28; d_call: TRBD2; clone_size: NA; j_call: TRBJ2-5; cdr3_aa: CASSWWTSGGEETQYF; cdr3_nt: TGTGCCAGCAGTTGGTGGACTAGCGGGGGGGAAGAGACCCAGTACTTC
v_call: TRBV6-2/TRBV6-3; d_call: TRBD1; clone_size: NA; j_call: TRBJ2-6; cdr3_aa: CASRETGISGANVLTF; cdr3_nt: TGTGCCAGCAGAGAGACAGGGATCTCTGGGGCCAACGTCCTGACTTTC
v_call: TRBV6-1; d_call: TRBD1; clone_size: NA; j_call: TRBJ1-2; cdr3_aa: CASSLRRQGSRRANYGYTF; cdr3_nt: TGTGCCAGCAGTCTTCGTAGACAGGGGTCCCGCAGAGCTAACTATGGCTACACCTTC